Sequencing of this TCR beta chain was carried out in a study of T cell repertoires in cytomegalovirus infection. CDR1 is LGHNA, CDR2 YSLEER, per germline. V shed 0 bases, J shed 1 base, and the junction held 2 bases outside the gene matches. This CDR3 has 16 amino acids. MiXCR was run by TCRdb on the reads, yielding one entry per CDR3 protein. The sample records around 71,000 distinct CDR3 sequences, 20% to 25% being singletons. This clonotype has ten or more counts. Its antigen is currently unknown. Regarding the study as a whole: Based on cumulative public TCR beta family frequency, carriers of CMV plus the relevant HLA were identified.

Specimen: CD8+ T cells from cultured PBMCs, collected from culture after CMV antigen stimulation. The receptor comes from a human donor in good health (CMV status not recorded). Some clones in this sample may be carry-over from other donors' samples. This chain uses TRBV4-3 with TRBJ1-3; TRBD1 aligns across 8 bases. The chain's CDR3 is CASSQDTGGSGNTIYF. The CDR3 DNA is TGCGCCAGCAGCCAAGACACAGGGGGATCTGGAAACACCATATATTTT.